These T cell receptor beta chains were read from a single sample in a study of blood T cell repertoires in COVID-19. Clones were read by immunoSEQ multiplex PCR, and TCRdb kept only the in-frame ones, dropping some. The repertoire holds hundreds of thousands of clones, with approximately 83% as singletons. Sequenced sample: PBMCs or T cells enriched from blood (not recorded which). These receptors all come from a woman aged 40 to 50 who had been exposed to COVID-19. The CDR3 runs from the conserved cysteine through the conserved F or W. The D gene is left open where the match is weak. Clone sizes are given selectively: once, few, many, or a class where the clone is expanded.

J	size	length	D	V	CDR3	DNA
TRBJ2-3	NA	16	TRBD2	TRBV5-1	CASSFVTSGSTDTQYF	TGCGCCAGCAGCTTCGTGACTAGCGGAAGCACAGATACGCAGTATTTT
TRBJ1-4	NA	15	NA	TRBV10-3	CAISESTAANEKLFF	TGTGCCATCAGTGAGTCGACAGCTGCTAATGAAAAACTGTTTTTT
TRBJ1-6	many	12	NA	TRBV7-2	CASSSTNSPLHF	TGTGCCAGCAGCTCTACGAATTCACCCCTCCACTTT
TRBJ1-1	NA	13	NA	TRBV2	CATRPGRDTEAFF	TGTGCCACCCGGCCGGGCAGGGACACTGAAGCTTTCTTT
TRBJ1-6	NA	15	NA	TRBV18	CASSPQGKYNSPLHF	TGTGCCAGCTCACCCCAGGGGAAGTATAATTCACCCCTCCACTTT
TRBJ1-4	NA	13	NA	TRBV2	CATQREGNEKLFF	TGTGCCACCCAGAGGGAGGGCAATGAAAAACTGTTTTTT
TRBJ2-3	NA	14	NA	TRBV2	CASSEGRTSDTQYF	TGTGCCAGCAGTGAGGGCAGAACGTCAGATACGCAGTATTTT
TRBJ1-2	NA	15	NA	TRBV21-1	CASNRAGQGKAGYTF	TGTGCCAGCAACCGGGCCGGACAGGGAAAAGCTGGCTACACCTTC
TRBJ2-5	NA	12	NA	TRBV7-2	CASSLQQETQYF	TGTGCCAGCAGCTTACAACAAGAGACCCAGTACTTC
TRBJ1-5	few	15	NA	TRBV28	CASSFQTGYNQPQHF	TGTGCCAGCAGTTTTCAGACAGGATACAATCAGCCCCAGCATTTT
TRBJ2-5	NA	11	NA	TRBV20-1	CSARESETQYF	TGCAGTGCCAGGGAAAGCGAGACCCAGTACTTC
TRBJ1-1	NA	13	NA	TRBV28	CASSLGGDTEAFF	TGTGCCAGCAGTTTGGGGGGGGACACTGAAGCTTTCTTT
TRBJ2-3	once	20	TRBD2	TRBV5-1	CASSLFARGGTTHSTDTQYF	TGCGCCAGCAGCTTGTTTGCGCGGGGGGGAACTACGCACAGCACAGATACGCAGTATTTT
TRBJ1-3	few	15	TRBD1	TRBV5-3	CARSSGTEKENTIYF	TGTGCCAGAAGTTCTGGGACAGAAAAGGAAAACACCATATATTTT
TRBJ1-5	NA	17	TRBD1	TRBV27	CASSDRGPRYSNQPQHF	TGTGCCAGCAGTGACAGGGGGCCGCGATATAGCAATCAGCCCCAGCATTTT
TRBJ2-7	NA	15	TRBD1	TRBV30	CAWSRGGTGYDEQYF	TGTGCCTGGAGTAGAGGGGGGACAGGGTATGACGAGCAGTACTTC
TRBJ1-6	NA	14	NA	TRBV7-2	CASSSAAGRTPLHF	TGTGCCAGCAGCTCCGCCGCAGGGCGTACACCCCTCCACTTT
TRBJ2-1	NA	13	NA	TRBV18	CASSPDRNNEQFF	TGTGCCAGCTCACCAGACAGGAACAATGAGCAGTTCTTC
TRBJ2-1	NA	15	NA	TRBV5-4	CASSLTVSSYNEQFF	TGTGCCAGCAGCTTGACAGTCAGCTCCTACAATGAGCAGTTCTTC
TRBJ2-1	NA	14	TRBD2	TRBV5-4	CASSPTSDYNEQFF	TGTGCCAGCAGCCCGACTAGCGACTACAATGAGCAGTTCTTC
TRBJ2-3	NA	17	TRBD1	TRBV29-1	CSVELQPGQGLTDTQYF	TGCAGCGTTGAACTCCAACCGGGACAGGGACTCACAGATACGCAGTATTTT
TRBJ2-1	NA	15	TRBD2	TRBV19	CASSGLAGFHNEQFF	TGTGCCAGTAGTGGACTAGCCGGGTTTCACAATGAGCAGTTCTTC
TRBJ1-3	NA	15	TRBD1	TRBV6-1	CASRDRGHSGNTIYF	TGTGCCAGCAGGGACAGGGGACACTCTGGAAACACCATATATTTT
TRBJ1-2	few	13	TRBD1	TRBV12-3/TRBV12-4	CASTTGQGYGYTF	TGTGCCAGCACAACAGGACAGGGATATGGCTACACCTTC
TRBJ2-5	few	15	TRBD2	TRBV5-1	CASSSSGGAGETQYF	TGCGCCAGCAGCTCTAGCGGGGGGGCAGGAGAGACCCAGTACTTC
TRBJ2-2	few	16	TRBD2	TRBV12-5	CASAPTSGGAVGELFF	TGTGCTAGTGCCCCGACTAGCGGGGGGGCGGTCGGGGAGCTGTTTTTT
TRBJ2-3	NA	22	TRBD1	TRBV28	CASSLARDRVEESRSDTDTQYF	TGTGCCAGCAGTTTGGCCCGGGACAGGGTTGAGGAATCCCGAAGCGACACAGATACGCAGTATTTT